This T cell receptor beta chain emerged from a study of T cells expressing NK-cell markers. Background on the study: Obtained from sorted CD3+CD56+NKG2C+, CD3+CD56+NKG2C- and CD3+CD56-NKG2C+ T cells were the TCR beta repertoires.

The authors generated TCR beta cDNA through 5'RACE template switching with UMIs. TCRdb re-called the 5' RACE reads and catalogs CDR3 proteins one per entry, DNA excluded. The data include approximately 170,000 distinct CDR3 sequences; the top ten clones carry just over 20%. In regard to this clonotype: Its specificity is unknown.

General study points: A few donors likewise had their CD3+CD56-NKG2C+ fraction led by these clonotypes. Of the CD8+ T cells in roughly 6 donors, roughly 1.0-7.5% belonged to dominant NKG2C+ clonotypes.

The sequencing input was blood T cells: a sorted CD56 or NKG2C T cell subset, CD4+ or CD8+ T cells, or bulk PBMC T cells (not recorded which). The receptor's source is a man aged 18 to 69 in good health.

The CDR3 spells CASSIVPGQSGYTF. V and J are TRBV19 and TRBJ1-2; TCRdb selects TRBD1, and the lack of DNA leaves this call unchecked. Per the germline V gene, CDR1 is LNHDA and CDR2 is SQIVND (reference sequence). The CDR3 is 14 amino acids.